These T cell receptor beta chains were read from a single sample in a study of T cells in Graves' hyperthyroidism and ophthalmopathy. TCRdb reanalysed the multiplex PCR reads using MiXCR and keeps one entry per CDR3 protein. The sample has 400,000 to 600,000 distinct CDR3 sequences; less than 25% are singletons. Sequencing was done on a sample of blood. Receptors originate from a man in his late teens or twenties with Graves' hyperthyroidism. Each CDR3 is given with its conserved first and last residue. The order of the fields is clone size, D gene, J gene, V gene, CDR3 protein, CDR3 DNA. The D gene is left open where the match is weak. The size of a clone is reported for some rows only, either as once, few or many, or as a class for expanded clones.

abundance: many
d_gene: NA
j_gene: TRBJ1-1
v_gene: TRBV4-1
CDR3aa: CASSQGPRNTEAFF
CDR3nt: TGCGCCAGCAGCCAGGGACCCCGGAACACTGAAGCTTTCTTT

abundance: NA
d_gene: NA
j_gene: TRBJ1-1
v_gene: TRBV6-4
CDR3aa: CASSDGGGGSTEAFF
CDR3nt: TGTGCCAGCAGTGACGGAGGAGGGGGGAGCACTGAAGCTTTCTTT

abundance: many
d_gene: NA
j_gene: TRBJ1-5
v_gene: TRBV12-3/TRBV12-4
CDR3aa: CASSLGNMGNQPQHF
CDR3nt: TGTGCCAGCAGTTTAGGGAATATGGGCAATCAGCCCCAGCATTTT

abundance: many
d_gene: NA
j_gene: TRBJ2-7
v_gene: TRBV12-3/TRBV12-4
CDR3aa: CASSQQALGEKYF
CDR3nt: TGTGCCAGCAGCCAACAGGCCCTGGGGGAGAAGTACTTC

abundance: few
d_gene: TRBD1
j_gene: TRBJ1-5
v_gene: TRBV12-3/TRBV12-4
CDR3aa: CASSFTGGGNQPQHF
CDR3nt: TGTGCCAGCAGTTTTACAGGGGGGGGCAATCAGCCCCAGCATTTT

abundance: NA
d_gene: TRBD2
j_gene: TRBJ2-7
v_gene: TRBV19
CDR3aa: CASSISGGAYEQYF
CDR3nt: TGTGCCAGTAGTATAAGCGGGGGGGCCTACGAGCAGTACTTC

abundance: NA
d_gene: TRBD1
j_gene: TRBJ1-1
v_gene: TRBV5-4
CDR3aa: CASSFRGQGCTEAFF
CDR3nt: TGTGCCAGCAGCTTTAGGGGACAGGGATGTACTGAAGCTTTCTTT

abundance: many
d_gene: NA
j_gene: TRBJ2-7
v_gene: TRBV19
CDR3aa: CASSIVAGSVSEQYF
CDR3nt: TGTGCCAGTAGTATAGTGGCAGGGTCCGTCAGCGAGCAGTACTTC

abundance: NA
d_gene: TRBD1
j_gene: TRBJ1-1
v_gene: TRBV10-3
CDR3aa: CAISESWTGGNTEAFF
CDR3nt: TGTGCCATCAGTGAGTCATGGACAGGGGGGAACACTGAAGCTTTCTTT

abundance: NA
d_gene: NA
j_gene: TRBJ2-3
v_gene: TRBV3-1
CDR3aa: CASSRVRTDTQYF
CDR3nt: TGTGCCAGCAGCCGAGTGAGGACAGATACGCAGTATTTT

abundance: many
d_gene: NA
j_gene: TRBJ1-2
v_gene: TRBV20-1
CDR3aa: CSAPREGYGYTF
CDR3nt: TGCAGTGCTCCACGCGAAGGCTATGGCTACACCTTC

abundance: NA
d_gene: NA
j_gene: TRBJ1-5
v_gene: TRBV7-8
CDR3aa: CASSSDPRRSNQPQHF
CDR3nt: TGTGCCAGCAGTTCCGACCCACGGAGAAGCAATCAGCCCCAGCATTTT

abundance: many
d_gene: TRBD2
j_gene: TRBJ2-5
v_gene: TRBV7-6
CDR3aa: CASSLGTSGGGETQYF
CDR3nt: TGTGCCAGCAGCCTCGGGACTAGCGGGGGTGGAGAGACCCAGTACTTC

abundance: many
d_gene: TRBD1
j_gene: TRBJ2-5
v_gene: TRBV29-1
CDR3aa: CSVEGAGQGYQETQYF
CDR3nt: TGCAGCGTTGAAGGGGCTGGACAGGGGTACCAAGAGACCCAGTACTTC

abundance: few
d_gene: NA
j_gene: TRBJ1-3
v_gene: TRBV30
CDR3aa: CAWSNEGNTIYF
CDR3nt: TGTGCCTGGAGTAATGAAGGGAACACCATATATTTT

abundance: NA
d_gene: NA
j_gene: TRBJ1-5
v_gene: TRBV7-8
CDR3aa: CASSLVFPSPNQPQHF
CDR3nt: TGTGCCAGCAGCTTAGTATTCCCATCCCCTAATCAGCCCCAGCATTTT

abundance: many
d_gene: TRBD1
j_gene: TRBJ2-2
v_gene: TRBV6-5
CDR3aa: CASSLPGTGTGELFF
CDR3nt: TGTGCCAGCAGTTTACCTGGGACAGGGACCGGGGAGCTGTTTTTT

abundance: few
d_gene: NA
j_gene: TRBJ1-1
v_gene: TRBV15
CDR3aa: CATSRDNVVFTESEAFF
CDR3nt: TGTGCCACCAGCAGAGATAACGTTGTGTTCACAGAGTCTGAAGCTTTCTTT

abundance: few
d_gene: TRBD2
j_gene: TRBJ2-3
v_gene: TRBV11-1
CDR3aa: CASSSQAGGRTDTQYF
CDR3nt: TGTGCCAGCAGCTCCCAAGCGGGGGGTCGCACAGATACGCAGTATTTT

abundance: many
d_gene: TRBD1
j_gene: TRBJ1-5
v_gene: TRBV2
CDR3aa: CASSEDRGYSNQPQHF
CDR3nt: TGTGCCAGCAGCGAAGACAGGGGGTATAGCAATCAGCCCCAGCATTTT

abundance: many
d_gene: TRBD2
j_gene: TRBJ2-5
v_gene: TRBV11-2
CDR3aa: CASSPFPSGVRSETQYF
CDR3nt: TGTGCCAGCAGCCCCTTTCCGAGCGGGGTTAGGTCGGAGACCCAGTACTTC

abundance: few
d_gene: TRBD1
j_gene: TRBJ2-7
v_gene: TRBV5-6
CDR3aa: CASRAGTAPDEQYF
CDR3nt: TGTGCCAGCAGGGCCGGGACAGCACCCGACGAGCAGTACTTC

abundance: many
d_gene: NA
j_gene: TRBJ1-1
v_gene: TRBV27
CDR3aa: CASTIEAAPPLNTEAFF
CDR3nt: TGTGCCAGCACCATAGAGGCCGCCCCACCCTTGAACACTGAAGCTTTCTTT

abundance: few
d_gene: TRBD1
j_gene: TRBJ2-7
v_gene: TRBV11-2
CDR3aa: CASSLDRHPNSYEQYF
CDR3nt: TGTGCCAGCAGCTTGGACAGGCATCCAAACTCCTACGAGCAGTACTTC

abundance: many
d_gene: TRBD1
j_gene: TRBJ1-1
v_gene: TRBV5-1
CDR3aa: CASRRTGTGGLNTEAFF
CDR3nt: TGCGCCAGCAGGCGTACGGGGACAGGGGGATTGAACACTGAAGCTTTCTTT

abundance: many
d_gene: NA
j_gene: TRBJ1-1
v_gene: TRBV28
CDR3aa: CASSGTAHFEAFF
CDR3nt: TGTGCCAGCAGTGGGACCGCACATTTTGAAGCTTTCTTT

abundance: many
d_gene: NA
j_gene: TRBJ1-5
v_gene: TRBV12-3/TRBV12-4
CDR3aa: CASRTSGINQPQHF
CDR3nt: TGTGCCAGCAGAACTTCAGGGATCAATCAGCCCCAGCATTTT

abundance: NA
d_gene: NA
j_gene: TRBJ2-7
v_gene: TRBV27
CDR3aa: CASSSLESPYEQYF
CDR3nt: TGTGCCAGCAGTTCCCTCGAAAGCCCCTACGAGCAGTACTTC

abundance: NA
d_gene: NA
j_gene: TRBJ2-5
v_gene: TRBV28
CDR3aa: CASSFLAEIEETQYF
CDR3nt: TGTGCCAGCAGTTTTTTAGCGGAGATTGAGGAGACCCAGTACTTC

abundance: NA
d_gene: TRBD1
j_gene: TRBJ1-2
v_gene: TRBV6-1
CDR3aa: CASSEGPGQRDTF
CDR3nt: TGTGCCAGCAGTGAAGGCCCGGGACAGCGGGACACCTTC

abundance: many
d_gene: NA
j_gene: TRBJ1-5
v_gene: TRBV28
CDR3aa: CASIRELSNQPQHF
CDR3nt: TGTGCCAGCATCAGGGAGCTCAGCAATCAGCCCCAGCATTTT

abundance: NA
d_gene: TRBD2
j_gene: TRBJ2-7
v_gene: TRBV12-5
CDR3aa: CASGLPDPSGRADEQYF
CDR3nt: TGTGCTAGTGGTTTACCCGACCCTAGCGGGAGGGCCGACGAGCAGTACTTC

abundance: once
d_gene: TRBD1
j_gene: TRBJ2-7
v_gene: TRBV28
CDR3aa: CASSFSLGQGSYEQYF
CDR3nt: TGTGCCAGCAGTTTTAGCCTAGGACAGGGATCTTACGAGCAGTACTTC

abundance: many
d_gene: TRBD1
j_gene: TRBJ1-2
v_gene: TRBV6-5
CDR3aa: CASRPTGGYGYTF
CDR3nt: TGTGCCAGCAGACCCACAGGGGGCTATGGCTACACCTTC

abundance: many
d_gene: NA
j_gene: TRBJ1-5
v_gene: TRBV6-1
CDR3aa: CASLLGQSNQPQHF
CDR3nt: TGTGCCAGCCTTCTCGGACAGAGCAATCAGCCCCAGCATTTT

abundance: few
d_gene: TRBD1
j_gene: TRBJ2-5
v_gene: TRBV7-2
CDR3aa: CASSPHGTGETQYF
CDR3nt: TGTGCCAGCAGCCCGCACGGGACAGGAGAGACCCAGTACTTC

abundance: NA
d_gene: TRBD1
j_gene: TRBJ2-7
v_gene: TRBV6-2/TRBV6-3
CDR3aa: CASRTGTGDYEQYF
CDR3nt: TGTGCCAGCAGGACCGGGACAGGGGACTACGAGCAGTACTTC

abundance: many
d_gene: NA
j_gene: TRBJ2-7
v_gene: TRBV5-1
CDR3aa: CASSHRGGSSYEQYF
CDR3nt: TGCGCCAGCAGCCACCGGGGAGGTAGCTCCTACGAGCAGTACTTC

abundance: NA
d_gene: TRBD1
j_gene: TRBJ2-5
v_gene: TRBV5-1
CDR3aa: CASSLVLGQEETQYF
CDR3nt: TGCGCCAGCAGCTTGGTGCTGGGACAGGAAGAGACCCAGTACTTC

abundance: NA
d_gene: NA
j_gene: TRBJ1-2
v_gene: TRBV19
CDR3aa: CASSITVTAAQDGYIF
CDR3nt: TGTGCCAGTAGTATAACAGTGACGGCAGCTCAAGATGGCTACATCTTC

abundance: NA
d_gene: NA
j_gene: TRBJ1-1
v_gene: TRBV28
CDR3aa: CASNVLTEAFF
CDR3nt: TGTGCCAGCAACGTTCTCACTGAAGCTTTCTTT

abundance: many
d_gene: TRBD1
j_gene: TRBJ1-5
v_gene: TRBV12-3/TRBV12-4
CDR3aa: CASTREGASTPQHF
CDR3nt: TGTGCCAGCACTCGGGAGGGGGCCTCAACCCCCCAGCATTTT

abundance: many
d_gene: NA
j_gene: TRBJ2-2
v_gene: TRBV6-5
CDR3aa: CASISRVNTGELFF
CDR3nt: TGTGCCAGCATTAGCAGGGTTAACACCGGGGAGCTGTTTTTT

abundance: NA
d_gene: TRBD1
j_gene: TRBJ1-1
v_gene: TRBV11-2
CDR3aa: CASSFPGQGIPEAFF
CDR3nt: TGTGCCAGCAGCTTCCCGGGACAGGGTATACCTGAAGCTTTCTTT

abundance: many
d_gene: NA
j_gene: TRBJ2-5
v_gene: TRBV6-1
CDR3aa: CASSEGIVPGQETQYF
CDR3nt: TGTGCCAGCAGTGAAGGAATCGTCCCGGGGCAAGAGACCCAGTACTTC

abundance: NA
d_gene: NA
j_gene: TRBJ1-5
v_gene: TRBV2
CDR3aa: CASGWGSGQPQHF
CDR3nt: TGTGCCAGCGGTTGGGGCTCTGGACAGCCCCAGCATTTT

abundance: many
d_gene: TRBD1
j_gene: TRBJ2-4
v_gene: TRBV11-2
CDR3aa: CASSPQFGQGNIQYF
CDR3nt: TGTGCCAGCAGCCCGCAATTCGGACAGGGAAACATTCAGTACTTC

abundance: many
d_gene: NA
j_gene: TRBJ1-5
v_gene: TRBV20-1
CDR3aa: CSASGGGRQPQHF
CDR3nt: TGCAGTGCTAGCGGGGGAGGTCGACAGCCCCAGCATTTT

abundance: NA
d_gene: TRBD2
j_gene: TRBJ2-7
v_gene: TRBV4-1
CDR3aa: CASSQTSGGPYEQYF
CDR3nt: TGCGCCAGCAGCCAGACTAGCGGGGGACCCTACGAGCAGTACTTC

abundance: many
d_gene: NA
j_gene: TRBJ1-1
v_gene: TRBV11-2
CDR3aa: CASSFVSGITEAFF
CDR3nt: TGTGCCAGCAGCTTTGTATCGGGCATCACTGAAGCTTTCTTT

abundance: NA
d_gene: NA
j_gene: TRBJ1-2
v_gene: TRBV6-1
CDR3aa: CASTHATASLSYTF
CDR3nt: TGTGCCAGCACCCACGCAACGGCCTCGCTTTCCTACACCTTC

abundance: many
d_gene: NA
j_gene: TRBJ2-7
v_gene: TRBV2
CDR3aa: CASTDWDTSSYEQYF
CDR3nt: TGTGCCAGCACCGACTGGGACACGAGCTCCTACGAGCAGTACTTC

abundance: many
d_gene: TRBD1
j_gene: TRBJ1-5
v_gene: TRBV2
CDR3aa: CASSTDRGFGQPQHF
CDR3nt: TGTGCCAGCAGTACGGACAGGGGGTTTGGTCAGCCCCAGCATTTT

abundance: many
d_gene: NA
j_gene: TRBJ1-1
v_gene: TRBV6-2/TRBV6-3
CDR3aa: CASSYSFTVNTEAFF
CDR3nt: TGTGCCAGCAGTTACTCTTTTACAGTGAACACTGAAGCTTTCTTT

abundance: many
d_gene: NA
j_gene: TRBJ2-5
v_gene: TRBV12-3/TRBV12-4
CDR3aa: CASSLTARKETQYF
CDR3nt: TGTGCCAGCAGTTTAACGGCTCGGAAGGAGACCCAGTACTTC

abundance: few
d_gene: NA
j_gene: TRBJ1-6
v_gene: TRBV6-4
CDR3aa: CASSPRRSPQSSYNSPLHF
CDR3nt: TGTGCCAGCAGTCCCCGGCGGTCGCCTCAGAGCTCCTATAATTCACCCCTCCACTTT

abundance: few
d_gene: NA
j_gene: TRBJ1-1
v_gene: TRBV28
CDR3aa: CASSHRGPNTEAFF
CDR3nt: TGTGCCAGCAGCCATCGGGGTCCGAACACTGAAGCTTTCTTT

abundance: many
d_gene: NA
j_gene: TRBJ2-7
v_gene: TRBV28
CDR3aa: CASTLRAETAYEQYF
CDR3nt: TGTGCCAGCACCCTGAGGGCAGAGACAGCCTACGAGCAGTACTTC